Each of the 24 T cell receptor beta chains below was sequenced from the same sample in a study of cytomegalovirus exposure and HLA in healthy donors (dated 2017 in TCRdb). Library creation used the immunoSEQ multiplex PCR assay. For the multiplex PCR, a mixture combining 60 forward primers for TCR Vbeta segments and 13 reverse primers for TCR Jbeta segments was used. The table was pulled from immuneACCESS by TCRdb, which kept in-frame rearrangements only. Such tables lose some clones; where checked, under half of the loss comes from unresolved V genes, and the rest has no known cause. The sample profile shows around 100,000 clones; about three quarters of them were found once. Approximately 14% of the sample is held by the ten biggest clonotypes. The sample was PBMCs. Receptors were obtained from a male donor in good health and CMV-seropositive.

This clone was detected only a few times. This chain links TRBV5-1 with TRBJ1-1; 9 nucleotides align to TRBD1. In germline, CDR1 is SGHRS, CDR2 YFSETQ. The J segment lost 14 bases and the V segment lost 6 bases, leaving 11 bases of the junction unmatched. CDR3 size: 12 residues. CDR3 nucleotide sequence: TGCGCCAGCACCTGGGACAGGGAGTATTTATTCTTT. Its translation is CASTWDREYLFF.

The chain has TRBV5-6 and TRBJ2-5; 8 positions agree with TRBD1. This CDR3 has 16 residues. CDR1 is SGHDT, CDR2 YYEEEE, per germline. The ends lost 4 bases at V and 4 bases at J; junction bases unmatched: 12. This CDR3 is CASSRHQGASGETQYF. The CDR3 nucleotides are TGTGCCAGCAGCCGCCACCAGGGGGCGAGTGGAGAGACCCAGTACTTC.

The sample holds one count of this clone. The chain joins TRBV5-1 to TRBJ2-5; 11 bases match TRBD2. This CDR3 contains 16 residues. Germline CDR1 is SGHRS and CDR2 is YFSETQ. J gave up 5 bases and V 0 bases, and 6 bases lay outside the gene matches. The CDR3 region has the DNA TGCGCCAGCAGCTTGGAGCCTAGCGGGGGGTCCGAGACCCAGTACTTC. Its translation: CASSLEPSGGSETQYF.

The rearrangement uses TRBV11-2 and TRBJ1-5, with D unclear. CDR1 is SGHAT, CDR2 FQNNGV, per germline. V gave up 6 bases and J gave up 0 bases, with 18 bases separating them. CDR3 length: 17 residues. CDR3 in DNA: TGTGCCAGCAGTTCCGTGAAGGGCGGGTATAGCAATCAGCCCCAGCATTTT. Amino acids: CASSSVKGGYSNQPQHF. The whole variable domain, filled in from reference TRBV11-2 and TRBJ1-5, reads EAGVAQSPRYKIIEKRQSVAFWCNPISGHATLYWYQQILGQGPKLLIQFQNNGVVDDSQLPKDRFSAERLKGVDSTLKIQPAKLEDSAVYLCASSSVKGGYSNQPQHFGDGTRLSIL.

The CDR3: CAWSPGMNTEAFF. CDR3 nucleotide sequence: TGTGCCTGGAGCCCAGGGATGAACACTGAAGCTTTCTTT. The V call is TRBV30, the J call TRBJ1-1; D possibly corresponds to TRBD1 (5 bases). Trimming cost V 3 bases and J 0 bases, with 8 bases left between them. Germline values: CDR1 GTSNPN, CDR2 SVGIG (reference sequence). The length of the CDR3 is 13 residues.

This chain connects TRBV5-6 to TRBJ1-1; D possibly corresponds to TRBD1 (6 bases). Germline CDR1 is SGHDT and CDR2 is YYEEEE. The CDR3 has 17 amino acids. Trimming took 5 bases from V and 6 from J, leaving 26 bases between them. CDR3 DNA: TGTGCCAGCAGTACCGACAGGCGCCCGTTTGAAATTGCTGAAGCTTTCTTT. It specifies CASSTDRRPFEIAEAFF.

V and J are TRBV6-1 and TRBJ2-1, with 7 bases that match TRBD2. The germline V gene has CDR1 MNHNS and CDR2 SASEGT. The CDR3 is 15 residues long. J lost 2 bases, V lost 1 base, and 2 bases had no gene match. In DNA form, the CDR3 reads TGTGCCAGCAGTGAAGGACGGGGGGCCTACAATGAGCAGTTCTTC. It codes for CASSEGRGAYNEQFF.

The rearrangement links TRBV7-2 to TRBJ1-6; no clear D gene. Germline values: CDR1 SGHTA, CDR2 FQGNSA. The CDR3 length is 14 residues. The germline V and J ends were trimmed by 2 bases and 7 bases, with 9 bases remaining between them. The CDR3 region has the DNA TGTGCCAGCAGCTTACTGGAGCGAAATTCACCCCTCCACTTT. It translates to CASSLLERNSPLHF.

The chain carries TRBV5-1 and TRBJ2-7; 11 nucleotides align to TRBD1. The junction had 6 bases not matched to a gene; V was cut back by 4 bases and J by 9 bases. The CDR3 extends over 13 amino acids. Germline-derived CDR1 and CDR2 are SGHRS and YFSETQ. CDR3: CASSIGQGAGQYF. CDR3 coding DNA: TGCGCCAGCAGCATAGGACAGGGGGCAGGGCAGTACTTC.

The V and J genes are TRBV5-1 and TRBJ1-5; no clear D. The germline V gene has CDR1 SGHRS and CDR2 YFSETQ. With 0 bases removed from V and 6 bases from J, the gap between germline ends came to 10 bases. The CDR3 consists of 14 residues. In DNA, the CDR3 is TGCGCCAGCAGCTTGGACAGTTCGGTTCAGCCCCAGCATTTT. Encoded protein: CASSLDSSVQPQHF.

The gene calls are TRBV4-3 and TRBJ1-3, with no clear D. Germline V gives CDR1 LGHNA, CDR2 YSLEER. With 0 bases removed from V and 4 bases from J, the gap between germline ends came to 13 bases. The CDR3 is 16 residues long. The CDR3: CASSQDSRARGNTIYF. The CDR3 nucleotides are TGCGCCAGCAGCCAAGATTCGAGGGCGCGGGGAAACACCATATATTTT.

The chain is built from TRBV7-6 and TRBJ2-1; 11 nucleotides align to TRBD2. Germline-derived CDR1 and CDR2 are SGHVS and FNYEAQ. V trimming: 1 base; J trimming: 3 bases; junction bases outside the gene matches: 8. The CDR3 loop spans 18 amino acids. CDR3 nucleotide sequence: TGTGCCAGCAGCTTAGGTGTCCTAGCGGGGGGCCACTACAATGAGCAGTTCTTC. Translated, it gives CASSLGVLAGGHYNEQFF.

The gene calls are TRBV5-4 and TRBJ2-3, with 11 bases aligning to TRBD2. The trim removed 0 bases at V and 1 base at J, leaving 4 bases unmatched. Germline assignment: CDR1 SGHNT and CDR2 YYREEE (reference sequence). The CDR3 runs 17 residues. The CDR3, as DNA: TGTGCCAGCAGCTTGGGTATGGGACTAGCGGGCACAGATACGCAGTATTTT. Translated: CASSLGMGLAGTDTQYF.

The chain carries TRBV4-2 and TRBJ1-5; D is undetermined. Deletions cut 0 bases from V and 6 bases from J, with 9 bases between. The CDR3 covers 14 residues. The germline gives CDR1 LGHNA, CDR2 YNFKEQ. The CDR3 bases are TGTGCCAGCAGCCAAGACGTTTCAGGTCAGCCCCAGCATTTT. Protein product: CASSQDVSGQPQHF.

The CDR3 DNA sequence: TGTGCCAGTAGTATAGATCTCCAGGGTGGAAATTCACCCCTCCACTTT. Its protein product is CASSIDLQGGNSPLHF. The chain couples TRBV19 to TRBJ1-6; a possible D gene is TRBD1 (5 bases). The ends were cut back, 0 bases at V and 7 bases at J, with 13 bases in the middle. This CDR3 is built from 16 residues. Germline CDR1 reads LNHDA; CDR2 reads SQIVND (reference sequence).

The sample holds one count of this clone. V is TRBV5-4 and J is TRBJ2-5, with TRBD2 identical over 8 bases. CDR1 is SGHNT, CDR2 YYREEE, per germline (reference sequence). The CDR3 contains 15 residues. V lost 7 bases, J lost 1 base, and 9 bases stayed unmatched. The CDR3 DNA is TGTGCCAGCCTTAGGGCGGGGGGCGCCCAAGAGACCCAGTACTTC. The encoded protein is CASLRAGGAQETQYF.

This clone was recorded once. The V gene is TRBV28, the J gene TRBJ1-2; D is ambiguous. The germline V and J ends were trimmed by 8 bases and 5 bases, with 12 bases remaining between them. From germline, CDR1 is MDHEN and CDR2 SYDVKM. This CDR3 region has 12 residues. For the CDR3, the DNA is TGTGCCAGCGCGGAAGATGAATATGGCTACACCTTC. Its translation is CASAEDEYGYTF.

V usage is TRBV4-1 and J usage is TRBJ2-3; D perhaps matches TRBD2 (6 bases). V lost 0 bases and J lost 0, with 10 bases in between. This CDR3 has 16 amino acids. Germline-derived CDR1 and CDR2 are MGHRA and YSYEKL. CDR3 in amino acids: CASSQDSGASTDTQYF. CDR3 coding DNA: TGCGCCAGCAGCCAAGATTCGGGAGCTAGCACAGATACGCAGTATTTT.

This chain joins TRBV19 and TRBJ2-7; 7 bases map to TRBD1. The germline V gene has CDR1 LNHDA and CDR2 SQIVND (reference sequence). V shed 1 base and J 0 bases; nucleotides not matched to a gene: 0. This CDR3 contains 14 residues. The CDR3 is CASSIGDSSYEQYF. CDR3 coding DNA: TGTGCCAGTAGTATAGGGGACAGCTCCTACGAGCAGTACTTC.

Concerning this clone itself: The same CDR3 also results from other DNA sequences found in this sample. J is TRBJ1-1 and V is TRBV30; tentatively, D is TRBD1 (5 bases). The V gene lost 1 base and the J gene lost 1 base, with 10 bases spanning the gap. The CDR3 is 14 amino acids. Germline V lookup: CDR1 GTSNPN, CDR2 SVGIG (reference sequence). DNA of the CDR3: TGTGCCTGGAGTGCCCGGGGGGGGAACACTGAAGCTTTCTTT. It yields the protein CAWSARGGNTEAFF.

This chain uses TRBV5-4 with TRBJ2-7, with D tentatively TRBD2 (5 bases). In germline, CDR1 is SGHNT, CDR2 YYREEE (reference sequence). The CDR3 runs 15 residues. The V end was cut by 1 base, the J end by 2 bases, with 13 bases between. CDR3: CASSLSREPAYEQYF. The CDR3 bases are TGTGCCAGCAGCTTGAGCCGGGAACCAGCCTACGAGCAGTACTTC.

The sample holds one count of this clone. The rearrangement links TRBV5-1 to TRBJ1-2; D is possibly TRBD1 (6 bases). Germline lookup yields CDR1 SGHRS and CDR2 YFSETQ. This CDR3 has 14 residues. Trimming cost V 2 bases and J 4 bases, with 12 bases left between them. The CDR3 bases are TGCGCCAGCAGCTTCCAGACAGGCGTCTATGGCTACACCTTC. It encodes CASSFQTGVYGYTF.

DNA for the CDR3: TGTGCCAGCAGTCTACAGACAGACTCTGGGGCCAACGTCCTGACTTTC. It translates to CASSLQTDSGANVLTF. This chain uses TRBV6-6 with TRBJ2-6; maybe TRBD1 (5 bases). Germline CDR1 is MNHNY and CDR2 is SVGAGI (reference sequence). The CDR3 has 16 residues. The V end was cut by 5 bases, the J end by 0 bases, with 11 bases between.

This chain connects TRBV27 to TRBJ2-7; D is unresolved. CDR1 and CDR2 (germline): MNHEY, SMNVEV (reference sequence). Trimming took 4 bases from V and 1 from J, leaving 8 bases between them. The CDR3 is 13 amino acids. The CDR3 loop reads CASSSQSSYEQYF. The CDR3 nucleotides are TGTGCCAGCAGTTCACAGTCATCCTACGAGCAGTACTTC.